This is a list of T cell receptor beta chains from one sample in a study of human thymus T cells. Assay used: immunoSEQ multiplex PCR; TCRdb lists only in-frame clones, some missing. This sample has about 50,000 clones, with 95% found just once. The sequenced material came from blood. All receptors derive from a girl under two years old with a congenital heart defect but otherwise immunologically healthy. Each CDR3 is given with its conserved first and last residue. D genes are given only for firm matches. Rows may omit the clone size; those that give it use once, few, many or a size class.

clone size: .; D gene: .; J gene: TRBJ2-2; V gene: TRBV6-6; CDR3 protein: CASRGNTGELFF; CDR3 DNA: TGTGCCAGCAGAGGGAACACCGGGGAGCTGTTTTTT
clone size: .; D gene: .; J gene: TRBJ2-7; V gene: TRBV27; CDR3 protein: CASSPATYRATYEQYF; CDR3 DNA: TGTGCCAGCAGTCCAGCCACCTACAGGGCCACCTACGAGCAGTACTTC
clone size: .; D gene: .; J gene: TRBJ2-1; V gene: TRBV9; CDR3 protein: CASNPWGTGYNEQFF; CDR3 DNA: TGTGCCAGCAACCCCTGGGGGACGGGGTACAATGAGCAGTTCTTC
clone size: .; D gene: TRBD1; J gene: TRBJ1-2; V gene: TRBV29-1; CDR3 protein: CSVLDRGLGGYTF; CDR3 DNA: TGCAGCGTACTGGACAGGGGGCTCGGAGGCTACACCTTC
clone size: .; D gene: .; J gene: TRBJ2-1; V gene: TRBV7-3; CDR3 protein: CASSSTPSSYNEQFF; CDR3 DNA: TGTGCCAGCAGCTCCACCCCGAGCTCCTACAATGAGCAGTTCTTC
clone size: .; D gene: .; J gene: TRBJ2-2; V gene: TRBV5-4; CDR3 protein: CASSLWGARSNTGELFF; CDR3 DNA: TGTGCCAGCAGCCTGTGGGGAGCGAGATCGAACACCGGGGAGCTGTTTTTT
clone size: .; D gene: TRBD2; J gene: TRBJ2-1; V gene: TRBV7-3; CDR3 protein: CASSSSPRLAGRGDEQFF; CDR3 DNA: TGTGCCAGCAGCTCCTCACCCAGACTAGCGGGGAGGGGCGATGAGCAGTTCTTC
clone size: .; D gene: .; J gene: TRBJ2-2; V gene: TRBV10-3; CDR3 protein: CAISGWGVAGELFF; CDR3 DNA: TGTGCCATCAGTGGCTGGGGGGTTGCCGGGGAGCTGTTTTTT
clone size: .; D gene: .; J gene: TRBJ1-1; V gene: TRBV29-1; CDR3 protein: CSVEGGPEAFF; CDR3 DNA: TGCAGCGTTGAAGGGGGTCCTGAAGCTTTCTTT
clone size: .; D gene: .; J gene: TRBJ2-5; V gene: TRBV5-1; CDR3 protein: CASSELGSQETQYF; CDR3 DNA: TGCGCCAGCAGCGAGCTGGGCAGCCAAGAGACCCAGTACTTC
clone size: .; D gene: TRBD2; J gene: TRBJ2-3; V gene: TRBV4-1; CDR3 protein: CASRSRLAGLTDTQYF; CDR3 DNA: TGCGCCAGCAGATCACGCCTAGCGGGCCTCACAGATACGCAGTATTTT
clone size: .; D gene: .; J gene: TRBJ2-1; V gene: TRBV7-2; CDR3 protein: CASSLGTGPYNEQFF; CDR3 DNA: TGTGCCAGCAGCTTAGGAACAGGGCCCTACAATGAGCAGTTCTTC
clone size: .; D gene: .; J gene: TRBJ1-3; V gene: TRBV7-7; CDR3 protein: CASSPGLATSGNTIYF; CDR3 DNA: TGTGCCAGCAGCCCTGGACTGGCCACCTCTGGAAACACCATATATTTT
clone size: .; D gene: .; J gene: TRBJ2-7; V gene: TRBV14; CDR3 protein: CASSKADFTSYEQYF; CDR3 DNA: TGTGCCAGCAGTAAGGCAGATTTTACTTCCTACGAGCAGTACTTC
clone size: .; D gene: .; J gene: TRBJ1-1; V gene: TRBV7-6; CDR3 protein: CASSPSLGNTEAFF; CDR3 DNA: TGTGCCAGCAGCCCTTCTTTAGGGAACACTGAAGCTTTCTTT
clone size: .; D gene: TRBD2; J gene: TRBJ2-1; V gene: TRBV28; CDR3 protein: CASSSLAGAVNEQFF; CDR3 DNA: TGTGCCAGCAGTTCGTTAGCGGGAGCTGTAAATGAGCAGTTCTTC
clone size: .; D gene: .; J gene: TRBJ1-2; V gene: TRBV20-1; CDR3 protein: CSAHYGYTF; CDR3 DNA: TGCAGTGCTCACTATGGCTACACCTTC
clone size: .; D gene: TRBD2; J gene: TRBJ2-3; V gene: TRBV5-4; CDR3 protein: CASRNRSGGVPDTQYF; CDR3 DNA: TGTGCCAGCAGAAATCGTTCGGGAGGGGTTCCTGATACGCAGTATTTT
clone size: .; D gene: TRBD2; J gene: TRBJ2-1; V gene: TRBV7-6; CDR3 protein: CASSYLAGGYNEQFF; CDR3 DNA: TGTGCCAGCAGCTACCTAGCGGGAGGGTACAATGAGCAGTTCTTC
clone size: .; D gene: TRBD1; J gene: TRBJ1-5; V gene: TRBV25-1; CDR3 protein: CASSVRQGGRQPQHF; CDR3 DNA: TGTGCCAGCAGTGTCCGACAGGGAGGACGTCAGCCCCAGCATTTT
clone size: .; D gene: .; J gene: TRBJ1-2; V gene: TRBV27; CDR3 protein: CASSLSPLGAFGVRGYTF; CDR3 DNA: TGTGCCAGCAGTTTATCCCCGTTAGGGGCTTTCGGGGTGAGGGGCTACACCTTC
clone size: .; D gene: .; J gene: TRBJ1-5; V gene: TRBV15; CDR3 protein: CATSRAGGVNQPQHF; CDR3 DNA: TGTGCCACCAGCAGAGCTGGCGGGGTTAATCAGCCCCAGCATTTT
clone size: .; D gene: .; J gene: TRBJ1-5; V gene: TRBV27; CDR3 protein: CASTSLQGINQPQHF; CDR3 DNA: TGTGCCAGCACCTCTCTCCAGGGTATCAATCAGCCCCAGCATTTT
clone size: once; D gene: .; J gene: TRBJ1-4; V gene: TRBV5-4; CDR3 protein: CASSFSGIDEKLFF; CDR3 DNA: TGTGCCAGCAGCTTCTCAGGGATCGATGAAAAACTGTTTTTT
clone size: .; D gene: .; J gene: TRBJ1-3; V gene: TRBV2; CDR3 protein: CASLTGNTIYF; CDR3 DNA: TGTGCCAGCTTAACTGGAAACACCATATATTTT
clone size: once; D gene: TRBD2; J gene: TRBJ2-2; V gene: TRBV28; CDR3 protein: CASRASGTNTGELFF; CDR3 DNA: TGTGCCAGCAGAGCTAGCGGGACGAACACCGGGGAGCTGTTTTTT
clone size: .; D gene: .; J gene: TRBJ1-5; V gene: TRBV6-6; CDR3 protein: CASMLRGGNQPQHF; CDR3 DNA: TGTGCCAGCATGCTAAGGGGAGGCAATCAGCCCCAGCATTTT
clone size: .; D gene: .; J gene: TRBJ2-7; V gene: TRBV7-6; CDR3 protein: CASTDQGVHEQYF; CDR3 DNA: TGTGCCAGCACCGACCAAGGGGTCCACGAGCAGTACTTC
clone size: .; D gene: .; J gene: TRBJ1-1; V gene: TRBV4-1; CDR3 protein: CASSQGGQIEAFF; CDR3 DNA: TGCGCCAGCAGCCAAGGAGGACAGATTGAAGCTTTCTTT
clone size: .; D gene: TRBD2; J gene: TRBJ2-4; V gene: TRBV5-1; CDR3 protein: CASSLYGTSGSIDIQYF; CDR3 DNA: TGCGCCAGCAGCTTGTACGGGACTAGCGGGAGTATCGACATTCAGTACTTC
clone size: few; D gene: .; J gene: TRBJ2-7; V gene: TRBV10-1; CDR3 protein: CASSGGYEQYF; CDR3 DNA: TGCGCCAGCAGTGGGGGCTACGAGCAGTACTTC
clone size: .; D gene: TRBD1; J gene: TRBJ2-7; V gene: TRBV28; CDR3 protein: CASRAPGQHYEQYF; CDR3 DNA: TGTGCCAGCAGGGCGCCGGGACAGCACTACGAGCAGTACTTC
clone size: .; D gene: .; J gene: TRBJ2-5; V gene: TRBV5-1; CDR3 protein: CASSSTPETQYF; CDR3 DNA: TGCGCCAGCTCCTCTACCCCAGAGACCCAGTACTTC
clone size: .; D gene: .; J gene: TRBJ1-2; V gene: TRBV30; CDR3 protein: CAWSKNYGYTF; CDR3 DNA: TGTGCCTGGAGTAAAAACTATGGCTACACCTTC
clone size: .; D gene: .; J gene: TRBJ2-2; V gene: TRBV6-1; CDR3 protein: CASSGTVSTGELFF; CDR3 DNA: TGTGCCAGCAGTGGGACAGTGAGCACCGGGGAGCTGTTTTTT
clone size: .; D gene: TRBD2; J gene: TRBJ2-2; V gene: TRBV29-1; CDR3 protein: CSALGLAANTGELFF; CDR3 DNA: TGCAGCGCCTTAGGACTAGCGGCGAACACCGGGGAGCTGTTTTTT
clone size: .; D gene: .; J gene: TRBJ1-1; V gene: TRBV6-6; CDR3 protein: CASRGFQGAGTEAFF; CDR3 DNA: TGTGCCAGCAGGGGCTTCCAAGGGGCGGGAACTGAAGCTTTCTTT
clone size: .; D gene: .; J gene: TRBJ2-3; V gene: TRBV20-1; CDR3 protein: CSASRRDTQYF; CDR3 DNA: TGCAGTGCTAGTCGACGGGATACGCAGTATTTT
clone size: once; D gene: .; J gene: TRBJ2-1; V gene: TRBV6-5; CDR3 protein: CASSYSKALYNEQFF; CDR3 DNA: TGTGCCAGCAGTTACTCGAAAGCACTTTACAATGAGCAGTTCTTC
clone size: .; D gene: TRBD1; J gene: TRBJ2-2; V gene: TRBV5-1; CDR3 protein: CASTRDRVVSGELFF; CDR3 DNA: TGCGCCAGCACTAGGGACAGGGTAGTCTCCGGGGAGCTGTTTTTT
clone size: .; D gene: .; J gene: TRBJ1-3; V gene: TRBV2; CDR3 protein: CASGGGNTIYF; CDR3 DNA: TGTGCCAGCGGGGGCGGAAACACCATATATTTT
clone size: .; D gene: .; J gene: TRBJ2-2; V gene: TRBV7-9; CDR3 protein: CASSLRRGNGELFF; CDR3 DNA: TGTGCCAGCAGCCTGCGCAGGGGAAACGGGGAGCTGTTTTTT
clone size: .; D gene: .; J gene: TRBJ1-1; V gene: TRBV5-4; CDR3 protein: CASSLGVLANTEAFF; CDR3 DNA: TGTGCCAGCAGCTTGGGCGTCCTCGCGAACACTGAAGCTTTCTTT
clone size: .; D gene: .; J gene: TRBJ2-1; V gene: TRBV9; CDR3 protein: CASSVDRRPDNEQFF; CDR3 DNA: TGTGCCAGCAGCGTCGATCGACGGCCCGACAATGAGCAGTTCTTC
clone size: once; D gene: TRBD1; J gene: TRBJ1-3; V gene: TRBV28; CDR3 protein: CASSPQGASGNTIYF; CDR3 DNA: TGTGCCAGCAGTCCACAGGGGGCCTCTGGAAACACCATATATTTT
clone size: .; D gene: TRBD1; J gene: TRBJ2-2; V gene: TRBV27; CDR3 protein: CASSRSPGTGAGGELFF; CDR3 DNA: TGTGCCAGCAGTCGCAGTCCCGGGACAGGGGCTGGCGGGGAGCTGTTTTTT
clone size: .; D gene: .; J gene: TRBJ2-1; V gene: TRBV4-2; CDR3 protein: CASSQGSRGLYNEQFF; CDR3 DNA: TGTGCCAGCAGCCAAGGGTCTAGGGGACTTTACAATGAGCAGTTCTTC
clone size: .; D gene: .; J gene: TRBJ2-7; V gene: TRBV7-9; CDR3 protein: CASGGEYEQYF; CDR3 DNA: TGTGCCAGTGGGGGTGAATACGAGCAGTACTTC